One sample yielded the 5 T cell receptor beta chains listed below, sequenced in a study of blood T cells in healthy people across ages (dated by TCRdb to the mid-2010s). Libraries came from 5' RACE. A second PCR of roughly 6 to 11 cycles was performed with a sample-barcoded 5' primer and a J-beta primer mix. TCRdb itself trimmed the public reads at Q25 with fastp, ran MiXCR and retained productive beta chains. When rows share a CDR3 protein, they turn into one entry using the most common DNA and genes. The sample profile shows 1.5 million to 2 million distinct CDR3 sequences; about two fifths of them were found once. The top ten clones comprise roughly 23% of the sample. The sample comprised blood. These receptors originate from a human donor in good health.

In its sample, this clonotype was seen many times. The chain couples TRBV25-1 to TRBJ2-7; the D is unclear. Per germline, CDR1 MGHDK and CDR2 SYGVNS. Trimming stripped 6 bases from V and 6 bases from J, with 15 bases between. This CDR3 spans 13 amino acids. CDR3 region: CASSLPSRGEQYF. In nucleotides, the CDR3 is TGTGCCAGCAGCTTACCTTCCCGCGGCGAGCAGTACTTC.

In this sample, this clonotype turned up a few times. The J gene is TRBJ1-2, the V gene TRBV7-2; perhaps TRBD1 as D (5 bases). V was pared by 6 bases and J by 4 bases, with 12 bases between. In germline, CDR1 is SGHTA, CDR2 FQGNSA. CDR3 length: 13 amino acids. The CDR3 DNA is TGTGCCAGCAGTTTACAGGTCGCCTATGGCTACACCTTC. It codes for CASSLQVAYGYTF.

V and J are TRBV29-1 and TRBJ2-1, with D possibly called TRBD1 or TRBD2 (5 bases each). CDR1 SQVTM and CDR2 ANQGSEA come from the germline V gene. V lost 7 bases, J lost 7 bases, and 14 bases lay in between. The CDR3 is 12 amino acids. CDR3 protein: CSGDGIRNEQFF. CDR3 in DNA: TGCAGCGGGGACGGGATCAGGAATGAGCAGTTCTTC.

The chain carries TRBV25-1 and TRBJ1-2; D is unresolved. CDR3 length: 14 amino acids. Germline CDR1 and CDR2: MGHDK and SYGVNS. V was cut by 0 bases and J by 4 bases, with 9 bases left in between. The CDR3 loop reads CASSEYGETYGYTF. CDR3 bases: TGTGCCAGCAGTGAATATGGGGAGACCTATGGCTACACCTTC.

The chain's CDR3 is CAISETGQNTEAFF. The DNA of the CDR3 is TGTGCCATCAGTGAGACGGGCCAGAACACTGAAGCTTTCTTT. The rearrangement uses TRBV10-3 and TRBJ1-1; D gene uncertain. Trimming cost V 2 bases and J 1 base, with 8 bases left between them. The CDR3 consists of 14 residues. The V gene's germline CDR1 is ENHRY and CDR2 SYGVKD.